Given below is one TCR beta chain in context. Unmatched junction bases numbered 7, after V lost 4 bases and J lost 7 bases. CDR3 length equals 13 residues. From germline, CDR1 is GTSNPN and CDR2 SVGIG (reference sequence). Libraries were prepared by immunoSEQ multiplex PCR; TCRdb keeps only in-frame clonotypes and omits some of them. The sample consists of 55,000 to 75,000 clones, approximately 93% of them appearing once. The data belong to a study of OX40 agonist ivuxolimab in advanced cancers. This chain connects TRBV30 to TRBJ2-1; TRBD2 matches 7 bases. This clonotype was sampled from an adult with an advanced solid tumor such as melanoma, head and neck, liver or kidney cancer. This specimen was CD4+ or CD8+ T cells sorted from blood, taken in a trial of the OX40 agonist ivuxolimab. CDR3 coding DNA: TGTGCCTGGAAGGCAGGGACTACTAATGAGCAGTTCTTC. Encoded protein: CAWKAGTTNEQFF.